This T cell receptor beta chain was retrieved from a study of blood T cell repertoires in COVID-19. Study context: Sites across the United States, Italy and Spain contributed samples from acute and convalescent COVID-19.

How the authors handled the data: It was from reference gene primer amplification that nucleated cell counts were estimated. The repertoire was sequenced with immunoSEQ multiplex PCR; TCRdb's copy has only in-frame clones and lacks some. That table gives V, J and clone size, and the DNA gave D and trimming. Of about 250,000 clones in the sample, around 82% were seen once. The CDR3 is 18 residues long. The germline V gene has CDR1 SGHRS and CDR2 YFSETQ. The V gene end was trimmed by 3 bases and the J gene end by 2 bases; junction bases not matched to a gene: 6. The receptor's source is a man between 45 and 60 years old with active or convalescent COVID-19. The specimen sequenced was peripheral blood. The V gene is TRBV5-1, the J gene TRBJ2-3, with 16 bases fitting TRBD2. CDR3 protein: CASSSGLAGGPNTDTQYF. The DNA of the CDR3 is TGCGCCAGCAGCTCGGGACTAGCGGGGGGGCCAAACACAGATACGCAGTATTTT. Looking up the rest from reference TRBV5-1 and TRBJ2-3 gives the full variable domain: KAGVTQTPRYLIKTRGQQVTLSCSPISGHRSVSWYQQTPGQGLQFLFEYFSETQRNKGNFPGRFSGRQFSNSRSEMNVSTLELGDSALYLCASSSGLAGGPNTDTQYFGPGTRLTVL.